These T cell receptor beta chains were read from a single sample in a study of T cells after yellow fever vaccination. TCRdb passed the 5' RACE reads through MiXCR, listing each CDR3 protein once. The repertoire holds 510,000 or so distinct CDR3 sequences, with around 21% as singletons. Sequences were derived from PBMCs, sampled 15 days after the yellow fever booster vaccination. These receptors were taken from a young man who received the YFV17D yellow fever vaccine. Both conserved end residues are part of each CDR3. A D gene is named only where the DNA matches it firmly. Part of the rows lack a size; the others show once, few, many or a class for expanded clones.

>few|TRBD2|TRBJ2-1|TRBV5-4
TGTGCCAGCAGCCCGGGACTAGCATTCGATGAGCAGTTCTTC
CASSPGLAFDEQFF
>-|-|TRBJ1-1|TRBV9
TGTGCCAGCAGGGGCGGCAGGGGAGACACTGAAGCTTTCTTT
CASRGGRGDTEAFF
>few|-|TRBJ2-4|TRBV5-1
TGCGCCAGCAGCCTAACTCCGGGGATCACATGGGCCAAAAACATTCAGTACTTC
CASSLTPGITWAKNIQYF
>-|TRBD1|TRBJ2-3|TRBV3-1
TGTGCCTCCTCTCTTCAGATAGGGACAGGGTCATCAGATACGCAGTATTTT
CASSLQIGTGSSDTQYF
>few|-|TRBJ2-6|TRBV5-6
TGTGCCAGCAGCTCTACGGGTCGGAGGGGGCCTTCTGGGGCCAACGTCCTGACTTTC
CASSSTGRRGPSGANVLTF
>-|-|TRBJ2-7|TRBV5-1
TGCGCCAGCAGCCAAGACAGGCTGAGGTCCTACGAGCAGTACTTC
CASSQDRLRSYEQYF
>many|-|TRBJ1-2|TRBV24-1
TGTGCCACCAGTGACCGTGACTGCTATGGCTACACCTTC
CATSDRDCYGYTF
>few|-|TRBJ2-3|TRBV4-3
TGCGCCAGCAGCCAAGGGGCGACAGAGCGCACAGATACGCAGTATTTT
CASSQGATERTDTQYF
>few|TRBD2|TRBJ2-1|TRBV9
TGTGCCAGCAGCGGCGTCCTGCGGGAGGGCATCAATGAGCAGTTCTTC
CASSGVLREGINEQFF
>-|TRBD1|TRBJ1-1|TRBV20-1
TGCAGTGCAACGGGACAGGGGTCCTTCTTGAACACTGAAGCTTTCTTT
CSATGQGSFLNTEAFF
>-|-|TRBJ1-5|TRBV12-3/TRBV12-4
TGTGCCAGCAGAAACAGGGTCGGCCAGCCCCAGCATTTT
CASRNRVGQPQHF
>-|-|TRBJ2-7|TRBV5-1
TGCGCCAGCAGCCAGGGCCGGGGCCTGAACGAGCAGTACTTC
CASSQGRGLNEQYF
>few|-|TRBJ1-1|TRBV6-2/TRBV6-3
TGTGCCAGCAGTTACGACATCATGAACACTGAAGCTTTCTTT
CASSYDIMNTEAFF
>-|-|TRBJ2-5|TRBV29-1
TGCAGCGTTGACACGTTCGAGACCCAGTACTTC
CSVDTFETQYF
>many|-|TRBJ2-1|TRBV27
TGTGCCAGCAGTTTAAACAGATACAATGAGCAGTTCTTC
CASSLNRYNEQFF
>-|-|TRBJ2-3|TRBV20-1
TGCAGTGCTAGATCTAGCAGGTCGGCAGATACGCAGTATTTT
CSARSSRSADTQYF
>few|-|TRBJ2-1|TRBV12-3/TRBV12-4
TGTGCCAGCAGTTCCGGACGGGGGCAGTTCTTC
CASSSGRGQFF
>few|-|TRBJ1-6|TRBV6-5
TGTGCCAGCCGTTCCAGGGACCGGACAAATTCACCCCTCCACTTT
CASRSRDRTNSPLHF
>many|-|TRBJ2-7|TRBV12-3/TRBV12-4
TGTGCCAGCAGTTCCCCCGGGGGACCCTACGAGCAGTACTTC
CASSSPGGPYEQYF
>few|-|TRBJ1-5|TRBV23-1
TGCGCCAGCAGTCTAAAGTCGGTCCTCAATCAGCCCCAGCATTTT
CASSLKSVLNQPQHF
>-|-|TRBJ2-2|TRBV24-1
TGTGCCACCACCCGCGAGGGGAACACCGGGGAGCTGTTTTTT
CATTREGNTGELFF
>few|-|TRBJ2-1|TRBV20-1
TGCAGTGCTAGAACTCACAATGAGCAGTTCTTC
CSARTHNEQFF